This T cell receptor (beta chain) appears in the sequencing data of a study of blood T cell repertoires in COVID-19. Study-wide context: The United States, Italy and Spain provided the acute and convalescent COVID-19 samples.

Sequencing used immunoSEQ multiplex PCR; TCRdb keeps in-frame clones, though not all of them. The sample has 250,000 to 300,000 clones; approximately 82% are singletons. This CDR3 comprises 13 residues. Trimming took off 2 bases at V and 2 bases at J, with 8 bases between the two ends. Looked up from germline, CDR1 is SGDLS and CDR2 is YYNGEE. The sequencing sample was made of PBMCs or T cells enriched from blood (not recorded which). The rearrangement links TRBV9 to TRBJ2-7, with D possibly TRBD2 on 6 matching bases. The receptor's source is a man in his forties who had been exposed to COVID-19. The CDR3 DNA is TGTGCCAGCAGCGTGGGGGGACCCTACGAGCAGTACTTC. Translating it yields CASSVGGPYEQYF.